The rows below give T cell receptor beta chains drawn from one sample of a study of cytomegalovirus exposure and HLA in healthy donors. The method was immunoSEQ multiplex PCR; TCRdb's version includes in-frame clones alone and lacks a portion of them. The sample gives approximately 160,000 clones, around 80% of which show up once; around 7.3% is in the top ten. The sample comprised PBMCs. These TCRs come from a man younger than 45 in good health and CMV-seropositive. CDR3s include the opening cysteine and the closing phenylalanine or tryptophan. A D gene is named only where the DNA matches it firmly. The size field is filled for only some rows; it gives once, few, many or a size class.

D gene: NA
J gene: TRBJ2-2
V gene: TRBV7-7
clone size: NA
CDR3 DNA: TGTGCCAGCAGCCATTACCCTGCCTCCCAAAAGCCCGGGGAGCTGTTTTTT
CDR3 protein: CASSHYPASQKPGELFF

D gene: TRBD2
J gene: TRBJ2-2
V gene: TRBV6-1
clone size: NA
CDR3 DNA: TGTGCCAGCAGTGGGACTAGCGGGGGGGAAACCACCGGGGAGCTGTTTTTT
CDR3 protein: CASSGTSGGETTGELFF

D gene: NA
J gene: TRBJ2-2
V gene: TRBV27
clone size: NA
CDR3 DNA: TGTGCCAGCAGTTTATTGGTCCTAGCGGAGGGGGCCGGGGAGCTGTTTTTT
CDR3 protein: CASSLLVLAEGAGELFF

D gene: NA
J gene: TRBJ1-2
V gene: TRBV4-3
clone size: NA
CDR3 DNA: TGCGCCAGCAGCCAAGAACTAGGGAACTATGGCTACACCTTC
CDR3 protein: CASSQELGNYGYTF

D gene: TRBD1
J gene: TRBJ1-3
V gene: TRBV18
clone size: NA
CDR3 DNA: TGTGCCAGCGCACAGGGGGCTGGTGGAAACACCATATATTTT
CDR3 protein: CASAQGAGGNTIYF

D gene: NA
J gene: TRBJ1-2
V gene: TRBV13
clone size: NA
CDR3 DNA: TGTGCCAGCAGCTTAGGCGGGGGGGGCGCATTCGGCTATGGCTACACCTTC
CDR3 protein: CASSLGGGGAFGYGYTF

D gene: NA
J gene: TRBJ2-7
V gene: TRBV27
clone size: NA
CDR3 DNA: TGTGCCAGCCGCTCACGGGTCGACGAGCAGTACTTC
CDR3 protein: CASRSRVDEQYF

D gene: TRBD1
J gene: TRBJ2-7
V gene: TRBV7-2
clone size: NA
CDR3 DNA: TGTGCCAGCAGCGCCCCAGGGGGCGGCTACGAGCAGTACTTC
CDR3 protein: CASSAPGGGYEQYF

D gene: TRBD1
J gene: TRBJ2-6
V gene: TRBV4-2
clone size: NA
CDR3 DNA: TGTGCCAGCAGCCAAGGGGGGACAGGTCTCTCTGGGGCCAACGTCCTGACTTTC
CDR3 protein: CASSQGGTGLSGANVLTF

D gene: TRBD2
J gene: TRBJ2-1
V gene: TRBV10-1
clone size: NA
CDR3 DNA: TGCGCCAGCAGTGAAAGAGAAAGCGGGAGGCTTCTATACAATGAGCAGTTCTTC
CDR3 protein: CASSERESGRLLYNEQFF

D gene: TRBD1
J gene: TRBJ2-7
V gene: TRBV19
clone size: NA
CDR3 DNA: TGTGCCAGTAGTCTCCGGGACAGGGGCTACGAGCAGTACTTC
CDR3 protein: CASSLRDRGYEQYF

D gene: TRBD1
J gene: TRBJ1-5
V gene: TRBV4-2
clone size: NA
CDR3 DNA: TGTGCCAGCAGCCAAGACACCCTTACAGGGGGGACTGAGAGTCAGCCCCAGCATTTT
CDR3 protein: CASSQDTLTGGTESQPQHF

D gene: NA
J gene: TRBJ2-2
V gene: TRBV10-2
clone size: NA
CDR3 DNA: TGCGCCAGCAGTGAGGCGGAGAACACCGGGGAGCTGTTTTTT
CDR3 protein: CASSEAENTGELFF

D gene: TRBD1
J gene: TRBJ2-2
V gene: TRBV5-1
clone size: NA
CDR3 DNA: TGCGCCAGCAGCCTGGGCGGACAGGTGAACACCGGGGAGCTGTTTTTT
CDR3 protein: CASSLGGQVNTGELFF

D gene: NA
J gene: TRBJ2-7
V gene: TRBV15
clone size: NA
CDR3 DNA: TGTGCCACCAGCCTCAGGACTGGGAACGAGCAGTACTTC
CDR3 protein: CATSLRTGNEQYF

D gene: TRBD1
J gene: TRBJ2-7
V gene: TRBV9
clone size: NA
CDR3 DNA: TGTGCCAGCAGCGCTACAGGGGGCCCCTACGAGCAGTACTTC
CDR3 protein: CASSATGGPYEQYF

D gene: NA
J gene: TRBJ2-1
V gene: TRBV4-1
clone size: NA
CDR3 DNA: TGCGCCAGCAGCCAAGATGTCGGTAGAGTCAATGAGCAGTTCTTC
CDR3 protein: CASSQDVGRVNEQFF

D gene: NA
J gene: TRBJ2-2
V gene: TRBV30
clone size: few
CDR3 DNA: TGTGCCTGGAGTGGGTTAGCCACCGGGGAGCTGTTTTTT
CDR3 protein: CAWSGLATGELFF

D gene: NA
J gene: TRBJ1-5
V gene: TRBV7-2
clone size: once
CDR3 DNA: TGTGCCAGCAGCCCAAACTCCAGGGCCCAACCGCCCCAGCATTTT
CDR3 protein: CASSPNSRAQPPQHF

D gene: TRBD2
J gene: TRBJ2-1
V gene: TRBV2
clone size: once
CDR3 DNA: TGTGCCAGCAGTGAGGACGGGAGGGGCTACAATGAGCAGTTCTTC
CDR3 protein: CASSEDGRGYNEQFF

D gene: NA
J gene: TRBJ1-4
V gene: TRBV6-1
clone size: NA
CDR3 DNA: TGTGCCAGCAGTGATCTCAAGGGCAGGGTTGATGAAAAACTGTTTTTT
CDR3 protein: CASSDLKGRVDEKLFF

D gene: NA
J gene: TRBJ2-1
V gene: TRBV6-5
clone size: once
CDR3 DNA: TGTGCCAGCAGGGCCCCAGGGGATGAGCAGTTCTTC
CDR3 protein: CASRAPGDEQFF

D gene: NA
J gene: TRBJ2-1
V gene: TRBV4-3
clone size: NA
CDR3 DNA: TGCGCCAGCAGCCAAGCAATGCGGGGCTCCTACAATGAGCAGTTCTTC
CDR3 protein: CASSQAMRGSYNEQFF

D gene: TRBD2
J gene: TRBJ2-5
V gene: TRBV6-1
clone size: NA
CDR3 DNA: TGTGCCAGCAGTGCCTTAGCGGGAGGAGAGACCCAGTACTTC
CDR3 protein: CASSALAGGETQYF

D gene: NA
J gene: TRBJ1-4
V gene: TRBV27
clone size: NA
CDR3 DNA: TGTGCCAGCAGCAGACGAGGAGAGGAAAAACTGTTTTTT
CDR3 protein: CASSRRGEEKLFF

D gene: NA
J gene: TRBJ2-5
V gene: TRBV9
clone size: NA
CDR3 DNA: TGTGCCAGCAGCCGGGGGACTTTAGGAGGGCAAGAGACCCAGTACTTC
CDR3 protein: CASSRGTLGGQETQYF

D gene: NA
J gene: TRBJ1-2
V gene: TRBV11-2
clone size: NA
CDR3 DNA: TGTGCCAGCAGCTTAGGGGGCTTCTATGGCTACACCTTC
CDR3 protein: CASSLGGFYGYTF

D gene: TRBD2
J gene: TRBJ2-7
V gene: TRBV28
clone size: NA
CDR3 DNA: TGTGCCAGCGGCAGGACTAGTCTCGACGAGCAGTACTTC
CDR3 protein: CASGRTSLDEQYF

D gene: NA
J gene: TRBJ1-5
V gene: TRBV10-3
clone size: NA
CDR3 DNA: TGTGCCATCAGCGACAGTAGCAATCAGCCCCAGCATTTT
CDR3 protein: CAISDSSNQPQHF

D gene: NA
J gene: TRBJ2-3
V gene: TRBV4-3
clone size: NA
CDR3 DNA: TGCGCCAGCAGCCAAACAGATACTAGCACAGATACGCAGTATTTT
CDR3 protein: CASSQTDTSTDTQYF

D gene: NA
J gene: TRBJ2-7
V gene: TRBV27
clone size: NA
CDR3 DNA: TGTGCCAGCAGTTCGACTACTGACTCCTACGAGCAGTACTTC
CDR3 protein: CASSSTTDSYEQYF

D gene: TRBD1
J gene: TRBJ2-5
V gene: TRBV7-6
clone size: NA
CDR3 DNA: TGTGCCAGCAGCCGCCCGACAGGGGGCGGGGAGACCCAGTACTTC
CDR3 protein: CASSRPTGGGETQYF

D gene: TRBD1
J gene: TRBJ1-2
V gene: TRBV18
clone size: NA
CDR3 DNA: TGTGCCAGCTCACCAGTCAGGGGGCAGGATGGCTACACCTTC
CDR3 protein: CASSPVRGQDGYTF

D gene: NA
J gene: TRBJ2-5
V gene: TRBV6-1
clone size: NA
CDR3 DNA: TGTGCCAGCAGTGGGCTCCAAGAGACCCAGTACTTC
CDR3 protein: CASSGLQETQYF

D gene: TRBD2
J gene: TRBJ2-2
V gene: TRBV27
clone size: NA
CDR3 DNA: TGTGCCAGCAGTTTAGCGGGAGGCAAAACCGGGGAGCTGTTTTTT
CDR3 protein: CASSLAGGKTGELFF

D gene: TRBD2
J gene: TRBJ2-1
V gene: TRBV7-6
clone size: NA
CDR3 DNA: TGTGCCAGCAGCCCCTTTAGGACTAGCGGGGCTGGCTACAATGAGCAGTTCTTC
CDR3 protein: CASSPFRTSGAGYNEQFF

D gene: TRBD2
J gene: TRBJ2-1
V gene: TRBV13
clone size: few
CDR3 DNA: TGTGCCAGCAGGGTAGCGGGGCTCAGCTCCTACAATGAGCAGTTCTTC
CDR3 protein: CASRVAGLSSYNEQFF

D gene: NA
J gene: TRBJ2-7
V gene: TRBV5-4
clone size: once
CDR3 DNA: TGTGCCAGCAGCTTGACCGGGTCCTCCTACGAGCAGTACTTC
CDR3 protein: CASSLTGSSYEQYF

D gene: NA
J gene: TRBJ2-4
V gene: TRBV21-1
clone size: NA
CDR3 DNA: TGTGCCAGCAGCAAAGATTCTTGTGGTAGCGGGAGCTATTCACTAGCCAAAAACATTCAGTACTTC
CDR3 protein: CASSKDSCGSGSYSLAKNIQYF

D gene: TRBD2
J gene: TRBJ2-7
V gene: TRBV2
clone size: NA
CDR3 DNA: TGTGCCAGCAGTGAATTTATCGGGACTAGCGGGAGACGGTACGAGCAGTACTTC
CDR3 protein: CASSEFIGTSGRRYEQYF

D gene: TRBD1
J gene: TRBJ2-7
V gene: TRBV28
clone size: NA
CDR3 DNA: TGTGCCAGCAGTCTACCGACAGGGGGAGTTGGTGGCGAGCAGTACTTC
CDR3 protein: CASSLPTGGVGGEQYF

D gene: TRBD1
J gene: TRBJ1-3
V gene: TRBV6-5
clone size: NA
CDR3 DNA: TGTGCCAGCAGTGAAGGACAGGCTGGAAACACCATATATTTT
CDR3 protein: CASSEGQAGNTIYF

D gene: NA
J gene: TRBJ2-5
V gene: TRBV6-1
clone size: NA
CDR3 DNA: TGTGCCAGCAGGGTTCTGAGGATCCAAGAGACCCAGTACTTC
CDR3 protein: CASRVLRIQETQYF

D gene: TRBD1
J gene: TRBJ1-1
V gene: TRBV28
clone size: NA
CDR3 DNA: TGTGCCAGCAGCGAAATCAGGGGGGAGGTGAAGATGAACACTGAAGCTTTCTTT
CDR3 protein: CASSEIRGEVKMNTEAFF

D gene: NA
J gene: TRBJ2-7
V gene: TRBV28
clone size: NA
CDR3 DNA: TGTGCCAGCACTCAGGGCAGGGGCTACGAGCAGTACTTC
CDR3 protein: CASTQGRGYEQYF